Listed below are T cell receptor beta chains from one sample, sequenced in a study of Graves' ophthalmopathy and Graves' hyperthyroidism. TCRdb reprocessed the multiplex PCR reads via MiXCR and lists one record per CDR3 protein. The sample has roughly 500,000 distinct CDR3 sequences, approximately 15% seen once. The sequencing input was blood. These receptors all come from a woman in her thirties with Graves' ophthalmopathy. Both conserved end residues are part of each CDR3. The D gene is left open where the match is weak. Part of the rows lack a size; the others show once, few, many or a class for expanded clones.

clone_size	d_call	v_call	j_call	cdr3_aa	cdr3_nt
many	TRBD1	TRBV6-4	TRBJ1-2	CASSDSVEGQNGYTF	TGTGCCAGCAGTGACTCCGTAGAGGGACAGAATGGCTACACCTTC
few	.	TRBV11-2	TRBJ2-3	CASSLTGKGTDTQYF	TGTGCCAGCAGCCTCACGGGGAAGGGCACAGATACGCAGTATTTT
many	TRBD1	TRBV20-1	TRBJ2-7	CSAGDSSYEQYF	TGCAGTGCCGGGGACAGTTCCTACGAGCAGTACTTC
many	.	TRBV19	TRBJ1-5	CASSISAGQPQHF	TGTGCCAGTAGTATATCGGCGGGACAGCCCCAGCATTTT
many	.	TRBV7-2	TRBJ2-7	CASSLVVTTYEQYF	TGTGCCAGCAGCTTAGTGGTGACAACCTACGAGCAGTACTTC
many	.	TRBV28	TRBJ2-7	CASKTRQVGSNEQYF	TGTGCCAGCAAAACTCGCCAGGTGGGGAGCAACGAGCAGTACTTC
many	.	TRBV4-1	TRBJ2-5	CASSQVARVPETQYF	TGCGCCAGCAGCCAAGTTGCCAGGGTCCCAGAGACCCAGTACTTC
many	.	TRBV4-1	TRBJ2-7	CASSHRNGEQYF	TGCGCCAGCAGCCACCGCAACGGCGAGCAGTACTTC
many	TRBD1	TRBV20-1	TRBJ1-1	CSAPTGLNTEAFF	TGCAGTGCTCCGACAGGGCTGAACACTGAAGCTTTCTTT
many	TRBD1	TRBV7-3	TRBJ1-1	CASSKDRGYTEAFF	TGTGCCAGCAGCAAAGACAGGGGGTACACTGAAGCTTTCTTT
few	.	TRBV6-5	TRBJ1-5	CASSYSGETGNQPQHF	TGTGCCAGCAGTTACTCAGGGGAGACGGGCAATCAGCCCCAGCATTTT
.	.	TRBV30	TRBJ1-1	CAWSVGQGNTEAVF	.
many	.	TRBV5-1	TRBJ2-7	CASSLTLGLSVDEQYF	TGCGCCAGCAGCTTGACGCTAGGGTTGTCTGTGGACGAGCAGTACTTC
.	TRBD1	TRBV5-1	TRBJ1-1	CASSTDRVTRVNTEAFF	TGCGCCAGCAGCACGGACAGGGTAACGAGAGTGAACACTGAAGCTTTCTTT
once	.	TRBV6-2/TRBV6-3	TRBJ1-1	CASTLADTEAFF	TGTGCCAGCACCCTGGCGGACACTGAAGCTTTCTTT
few	.	TRBV11-2	TRBJ2-2	CASNPPVNTGELFF	TGTGCCAGCAACCCGCCCGTGAACACCGGGGAGCTGTTTTTT
many	TRBD2	TRBV6-1	TRBJ2-2	CASRDRGGADTGELFF	TGTGCCAGCAGAGATCGGGGGGGCGCCGATACCGGGGAGCTGTTTTTT
many	.	TRBV6-5	TRBJ2-2	CASSRETGELFF	TGTGCCAGTAGCCGGGAAACCGGGGAGCTGTTTTTT
.	TRBD1	TRBV28	TRBJ1-1	CATDWTGNTEAFF	TGTGCCACTGACTGGACAGGGAACACTGAAGCTTTCTTT
.	TRBD2	TRBV27	TRBJ2-7	CASRALAGGIFEQYF	TGTGCCAGCAGAGCTCTAGCGGGAGGTATTTTCGAGCAGTACTTC
.	.	TRBV10-3	TRBJ1-2	CAISEREGYTF	TGTGCCATCAGTGAGAGGGAAGGCTACACCTTC
many	TRBD2	TRBV6-1	TRBJ2-5	CASSLASGGLGGETQYF	TGTGCCAGCAGTCTTGCTAGCGGGGGCCTGGGAGGGGAGACCCAGTACTTC
.	TRBD2	TRBV6-5	TRBJ2-7	CASSSSGGAGSEQYF	TGTGCCAGCAGTTCCTCCGGGGGGGCCGGATCCGAGCAGTACTTC
many	.	TRBV6-1	TRBJ2-2	CASSEYSGELFF	TGTGCCAGCAGTGAATACAGCGGGGAGCTGTTTTTT
many	TRBD2	TRBV15	TRBJ2-2	CATRGTSSTGELFF	TGTGCCACCAGGGGGACTAGCAGCACCGGGGAGCTGTTTTTT
.	.	TRBV9	TRBJ1-2	CASSAFGDNYGYTF	TGTGCCAGCAGCGCTTTTGGGGATAACTATGGCTACACCTTC
.	.	TRBV6-1	TRBJ2-7	CASSEVGRLYEQYF	TGTGCCAGCAGTGAAGTTGGCAGGCTCTACGAGCAGTACTTC
many	TRBD1	TRBV12-3/TRBV12-4	TRBJ1-5	CASSLGRGLVQPQHF	TGTGCCAGCAGTTTAGGCAGGGGGCTTGTTCAGCCCCAGCATTTT
few	.	TRBV27	TRBJ2-5	CASRISGETQYF	TGTGCCAGCAGGATCTCTGGGGAGACCCAGTACTTC
many	.	TRBV7-8	TRBJ1-5	CASNGELAVGSPQHF	TGTGCCAGCAATGGGGAGTTGGCAGTTGGGTCGCCCCAGCATTTT
.	.	TRBV2	TRBJ2-7	CASQGISSTEQYF	TGTGCAAGCCAGGGAATCAGCTCAACCGAGCAGTACTTC
many	.	TRBV27	TRBJ1-2	CASSRGTAYGYTF	TGTGCCAGCAGCCGAGGGACGGCCTATGGCTACACCTTC
few	TRBD1	TRBV29-1	TRBJ2-7	CSVVSGQGYYEQYF	TGCAGCGTCGTGTCCGGACAGGGATACTACGAGCAGTACTTC
once	.	TRBV11-1	TRBJ2-5	CASSSEGRNEYQETQYF	TGTGCCAGCAGCTCCGAAGGGCGGAATGAGTACCAAGAGACCCAGTACTTC
many	.	TRBV7-9	TRBJ2-2	CASSSPTVTGELFF	TGTGCCAGCAGCTCCCCGACAGTCACCGGGGAGCTGTTTTTT